The rows below give T cell receptor beta chains drawn from one sample of a study of blood T cells in healthy people across ages. MiXCR, applied by TCRdb to the 5' RACE reads, yields one record per CDR3 protein. The data contain hundreds of thousands of distinct CDR3 sequences, roughly 50% of them seen just once; the ten biggest clones take up 25% to 35%. Sequenced sample: blood. These receptors were collected from a woman in her sixties or seventies in good health. CDR3s include the opening cysteine and the closing phenylalanine or tryptophan. The D gene is left open where the match is weak. Size is omitted from some rows. Given values are once, few, many or a class for expanded clones.

>many|TRBJ2-7|-|TRBV12-3/TRBV12-4
TGTGCCAGCAGCTTGGGCAACTACGAGCAGTACTTC
CASSLGNYEQYF
>-|TRBJ2-1|-|TRBV2
TGTGCCAGCAGTGTGGGTCTAGTGCGCAATGAGCAGTTCTTC
CASSVGLVRNEQFF
>few|TRBJ2-6|-|TRBV6-6
TGTGCCATCACCCAGGGTTCTGGGGCCAACGTCCTGACTTTC
CAITQGSGANVLTF
>few|TRBJ2-3|-|TRBV5-1
TGCGCCAGCAAAAACGACCCCTCTAGCACAGATACGCAGTATTTT
CASKNDPSSTDTQYF
>-|TRBJ2-1|-|TRBV3-1
TGTGCCAGCAGCCCCCGACAAGGGGGGAGAGATGAGCAGTTCTTC
CASSPRQGGRDEQFF
>few|TRBJ2-7|TRBD2|TRBV29-1
TGCAGCGTTGAAGTTAACGCGGGAGGAGTCGAGCAGTACTTC
CSVEVNAGGVEQYF
>-|TRBJ1-4|-|TRBV20-1
TGCAGTGCTAGAGATCCTCTGACTAGTGAAAAACTGTTTTTT
CSARDPLTSEKLFF
>-|TRBJ1-2|-|TRBV7-2
TGTGCCAGCAGCTCCTCGCGGCAGGGAGGCTACACCTTC
CASSSSRQGGYTF
>-|TRBJ1-4|TRBD1|TRBV7-2
TGTGCCAGCAGCTTTGCCCGAACCGGGACAGGAGGAGCAAAAAGTCATGAAAAACTGTTTTTT
CASSFARTGTGGAKSHEKLFF
>once|TRBJ2-5|TRBD2|TRBV2
TGTGCCAGCAGGGATCCTAGCGGACCATACAATGAGCAGTACTTC
CASRDPSGPYNEQYF
>many|TRBJ2-7|-|TRBV7-2
TGTGCCAGCAGCTTACCGTTCCAGACACGTGAGCAGTACTTC
CASSLPFQTREQYF
>-|TRBJ2-7|TRBD2|TRBV11-3
TGTGCCAGCAGCCCCGGGACTAGTGGGGGGTACGCGCTCAATGAGCAGTACTTC
CASSPGTSGGYALNEQYF
>few|TRBJ2-5|TRBD1|TRBV5-8
TGTGCCAGCAGCTTCGACAGGGCCGGGGAGACCCAGTACTTC
CASSFDRAGETQYF
>-|TRBJ1-4|TRBD1|TRBV7-9
TGTGCCAGCAGCACCTTGGGACAGGGTCGTGAAAAACTGTTTTTT
CASSTLGQGREKLFF
>-|TRBJ2-6|-|TRBV19
TGTGCCAGTACTTACAGGGGAGGCCGCTCTGGGGCCAACGTCCTGACTTTC
CASTYRGGRSGANVLTF
>few|TRBJ2-5|-|TRBV6-2/TRBV6-3
TGTGCCAGCAGTCTCATCCGGGGTTGGACCCAGTACTTC
CASSLIRGWTQYF
>once|TRBJ2-2|-|TRBV9
TGTGCCAGCAGCGTGAGTCCGGGGCGCCAAACCGGGGAGCTGTTTTTT
CASSVSPGRQTGELFF
>few|TRBJ2-7|TRBD2|TRBV20-1
TGCAGTGCTAGATTTAGCGGGAGGGCCAATGAGCAGTACTTC
CSARFSGRANEQYF
>-|TRBJ2-7|-|TRBV5-1
TGCGCCAGCAGTCCTGTACCAGGGCGAGAAAACGAGCAGTACTTC
CASSPVPGRENEQYF
>-|TRBJ2-1|TRBD1|TRBV19
TGTGCCAGTACCCCAGGCAGGACAGGGTCGAATGAGCAGTTCTTC
CASTPGRTGSNEQFF
>many|TRBJ1-1|TRBD1|TRBV4-3
TGCGCCAGCAGCACGGACAGGGCGCACACTGAAGCTTTCTTT
CASSTDRAHTEAFF
>many|TRBJ2-6|-|TRBV29-1
TGCAGCGTTGTGTCGGCTGGGGCCAACGTCCTGACTTTC
CSVVSAGANVLTF
>many|TRBJ2-7|-|TRBV12-3/TRBV12-4
-
CASSFLAGWHEQYF
>-|TRBJ1-1|-|TRBV12-3/TRBV12-4
TGTGCCAGCGGACGGCAGATTGAAGCTTTCTTT
CASGRQIEAFF
>-|TRBJ2-3|-|TRBV2
TGTGCCAGCGGACAGAGCACAGATACGCAGTATTTT
CASGQSTDTQYF
>-|TRBJ2-1|-|TRBV28
TGTGCCAGCAGCCTACTGTCGGACGGCAACAATGAGCAGTTCTTC
CASSLLSDGNNEQFF
>-|TRBJ2-6|-|TRBV6-1
TGTGCCAGCAACACCGGGTCCAGTAGAGGGGCCAACGTCCTGACTTTC
CASNTGSSRGANVLTF
>-|TRBJ2-3|-|TRBV3-1
TGTGCCAGCAGCCAAGACGCGTCAGGGAACACAGATACGCAGTATTTT
CASSQDASGNTDTQYF
>-|TRBJ2-1|-|TRBV2
TGTGCCAGCAGTGTTTATGGCAGGGGTAATGGCAATGAGCAGTTCTTC
CASSVYGRGNGNEQFF
>once|TRBJ2-5|TRBD2|TRBV10-3
TGTGCCATCAGTCAACGAATAGCGGGAGTGGGGGAGACCCAGTACTTC
CAISQRIAGVGETQYF
>few|TRBJ2-7|-|TRBV7-2
TGTGCCAGCAGCTTAATTGGGCAGCGCGAGCAGTACTTC
CASSLIGQREQYF
>-|TRBJ2-3|-|TRBV20-1
TGCAGTGCTAGAGAGGGGGCGCGGGACTTCACAGATACGCAGTATTTT
CSAREGARDFTDTQYF
>-|TRBJ2-1|TRBD1|TRBV4-3
TGCGCCAGCAGCGGTCCCGGGACAGGGGGCTGGTACGACGTGGCGGATGAGCAGTTCTTC
CASSGPGTGGWYDVADEQFF
>-|TRBJ1-6|-|TRBV5-6
TGTGCCAGCAGCTTGAAACAGTATAATTCACCCCTCCACTTT
CASSLKQYNSPLHF
>few|TRBJ1-1|-|TRBV28
TGTGCCAGCAGAAAGCCGGGACGGATGAACACTGAAGCTTTCTTT
CASRKPGRMNTEAFF
>-|TRBJ2-7|TRBD2|TRBV24-1
TGTGCCACCAGTGATCCGCAACCAAGGGACAGACTAGCGGGGTACGATGAGCAGTACTTC
CATSDPQPRDRLAGYDEQYF
>-|TRBJ1-2|-|TRBV7-2
TGTGCCAGCAGCTGGGGGGGACACGCGAATGGCTACACCTTC
CASSWGGHANGYTF
>few|TRBJ1-1|-|TRBV28
TGTGCCAGCAGTCTGACCAGTGAAGCTTTCTTT
CASSLTSEAFF
>-|TRBJ2-3|TRBD2|TRBV5-1
TGCGCCAGCAAAATACTAGCGGGAGTGCCAGATACGCAGTATTTT
CASKILAGVPDTQYF
>-|TRBJ1-4|-|TRBV2
TGTGCCAGCAGTAAAACCGGGACGGTGAATGAAAAACTGTTTTTT
CASSKTGTVNEKLFF
>-|TRBJ2-5|-|TRBV3-1
TGCGCCAGCAGCCCTTTCCACCTGAGGGGTAGAGAGACCCAGTACTTC
CASSPFHLRGRETQYF
>many|TRBJ1-1|-|TRBV7-3
TGTGCCAGCAGCCCCACAGTAGGGAACACTGAAGCTTTCTTT
CASSPTVGNTEAFF
>-|TRBJ2-5|TRBD2|TRBV4-2
TGTGCCAGCAGCCAGGACGGGGCGGGAGCAAATGAGCAGTACTTC
CASSQDGAGANEQYF
>-|TRBJ2-7|-|TRBV4-3
TGCGCCAGCAGCCAAGAATGGAGCGCGATCTACGAGCAGTACTTC
CASSQEWSAIYEQYF
>-|TRBJ2-7|TRBD2|TRBV10-3
TGTGCCATCAGTGACTCTAAGAAACTAGCGGGAGAGGGCGAGCAGTACTTC
CAISDSKKLAGEGEQYF
>-|TRBJ2-3|TRBD2|TRBV10-3
TGTGCCATCAGTACGACTAGCGGCACCACAGATACGCAGTATTTT
CAISTTSGTTDTQYF
>-|TRBJ1-2|TRBD1|TRBV15
TGTGCCACCAGCAGAGACTGGACAGGGGATAACTATGGCTACACCTTC
CATSRDWTGDNYGYTF
>once|TRBJ2-7|TRBD1|TRBV29-1
TGCAGCGTCAACCCGGGACAGGACCTCTACGAGCAGTACTTC
CSVNPGQDLYEQYF
>-|TRBJ1-1|TRBD1|TRBV4-3
TGCGCCAGCAGCCTTCAGGGGGGGGGGAACACTGAAGCTTTCTTT
CASSLQGGGNTEAFF
>-|TRBJ2-4|-|TRBV7-8
TGTGCCAGCAGCTTAGAGGGGTTTAGCGGCATTCAGTACTTC
CASSLEGFSGIQYF
>few|TRBJ2-3|-|TRBV20-1
TGCAGTGCAGCGAGAACAGATACGCAGTATTTT
CSAARTDTQYF